A single sample gave rise to the 27 T cell receptor beta chains below, sequenced in a study of spatial heterogeneity in lung cancer. Time point specified: blood at routine non-recurrence follow-up after resection. TCRs were sequenced from unsorted whole RNA of tumor, nontumor lung or PBMC. TCRdb fed the 5' RACE reads into MiXCR, producing one record per CDR3 protein. The table records around 110,000 distinct CDR3 sequences, about 12% of them present only once. The source material was PBMCs, sampled at follow-up. The receptor source for this set is a male donor with early-stage non-small cell lung cancer.

A word on this clonotype: Since the CDR3 does not end with the conserved phenylalanine or tryptophan, this likely comes from a read error. The V gene is TRBV7-2, the J gene TRBJ1-2; D is undetermined. The CDR3 consists of 14 residues. Trimming took 1 base from V and 4 from J, leaving 10 bases between them. Germline CDR1 reads SGHTA; CDR2 reads FQGNSA. This CDR3 reads CASSLEAETYGYTI. The CDR3 nucleotides are TGTGCCAGCAGCTTAGAGGCAGAGACCTATGGCTACACCATC.

There are a few counts of this clonotype. The chain links TRBV20-1 to TRBJ2-5; 7 bases are a match to TRBD1. The CDR3 covers 14 residues. In germline, CDR1 is DFQATT, CDR2 SNEGSKA (reference sequence). The V gene end was trimmed by 2 bases and the J gene end by 6 bases; junction bases not matched to a gene: 9. The CDR3 protein is CSARSTGVVQTQYF. DNA for the CDR3: TGCAGTGCTAGATCAACAGGGGTGGTACAGACCCAGTACTTC.

The chain employs TRBV19 and TRBJ1-5; 10 positions match TRBD1. The germline CDR1 and CDR2 sequences are LNHDA and SQIVND (reference sequence). CDR3 length: 17 residues. The J segment lost 2 bases and the V segment lost 4 bases, leaving 8 bases of the junction unmatched. CDR3: CASSTPGQGKGNQPQHF. CDR3 nucleotides: TGTGCCAGTAGTACCCCGGGACAGGGGAAGGGCAATCAGCCCCAGCATTTT.

A few counts support this clonotype. The genes are TRBV24-1 and TRBJ1-2; 10 bases are shared with TRBD1. Germline CDR1 and CDR2: KGHDR and SFDVKD. This CDR3 is built from 14 residues. Losses at the gene ends were 7 bases for V and 5 bases for J; bases not matched to a gene: 6. The CDR3: CATRSDRGPYGYTF. The CDR3 DNA follows: TGTGCCACCAGATCTGACAGGGGGCCTTATGGCTACACCTTC.

A few counts support this clonotype. The rearrangement links TRBV20-1 to TRBJ1-6, with TRBD1 matching 9 bases. This CDR3 has 13 residues. CDR1 is DFQATT and CDR2 is SNEGSKA in the germline V gene (reference sequence). The V gene end was trimmed by 6 bases and the J gene end by 7 bases; junction bases not matched to a gene: 4. CDR3 sequence: CSARDRVNSPLHF. CDR3 sequence (DNA): TGCAGTGCCAGGGACAGGGTCAATTCACCCCTCCACTTT.

V and J are TRBV20-1 and TRBJ2-3; unclear D gene. Between the trimmed V and J ends, which lost 5 bases and 3 bases, there was a span of 9 bases. Looked up from germline, CDR1 is DFQATT and CDR2 is SNEGSKA (reference sequence). This CDR3 has 12 amino acids. The CDR3 reads CSAWKVTDTQYF. CDR3 in DNA: TGCAGTGCTTGGAAGGTAACAGATACGCAGTATTTT.

This clonotype has ten or more counts. This sequence joins TRBV12-3 or TRBV12-4 and TRBJ1-4, with D possibly TRBD1 on 6 matching bases. This CDR3 has 14 residues. With 6 bases removed from V and 7 bases from J, the gap between germline ends came to 15 bases. The CDR3 region has the DNA TGTGCCAGCAGACGACAGGTCGGTGGTGAAAAACTGTTTTTT. It translates to CASRRQVGGEKLFF.

This clonotype was counted only a few times. The rearrangement uses TRBV2 and TRBJ1-6, with 11 positions matching TRBD1. This CDR3 comprises 15 residues. The germline gives CDR1 SNHLY, CDR2 FYNNEI. V trimming: 5 bases; J trimming: 9 bases; junction bases outside the gene matches: 6. The CDR3 DNA reads as TGTGCCAGCAGTCGTGGGACAGGGGGAAGTTCACCCCTCCACTTT. Protein product: CASSRGTGGSSPLHF.

This clonotype has a handful of counts. Here the CDR3 DNA reads TGCAGCGTTTACGAGGGGACTACCTCCTACGAGCAGTACTTC. Translating gives CSVYEGTTSYEQYF. V is TRBV29-1 and J is TRBJ2-7, with 7 bases that match TRBD2. With V trimmed by 5 bases and J by 0 bases, 7 bases remained unmatched. Per germline, CDR1 SQVTM and CDR2 ANQGSEA. The CDR3 runs to 14 residues.

In its sample, this clonotype was seen many times. The chain has TRBV2 and TRBJ2-4, with D tentatively TRBD2 (5 bases). V lost 11 bases and J lost 4, with 18 bases in between. The CDR3 contains 14 residues. Per the germline V gene, CDR1 is SNHLY and CDR2 is FYNNEI. CDR3 nucleotides: TGTGCCGGAAAGAGGGAATATCGGAAAAACATTCAGTACTTC. Amino acid sequence: CAGKREYRKNIQYF.

The J gene is TRBJ1-2, the V gene TRBV11-2, with D hard to call. Trimming pared 3 bases from V and 8 bases from J, leaving 10 bases between. Germline CDR1 SGHAT, CDR2 FQNNGV. CDR3 size: 12 residues. The CDR3 reads CASSLWALGYTF. The CDR3 coding sequence is TGTGCCAGCAGCTTGTGGGCGCTCGGCTACACCTTC.

This clonotype was detected ten times or more. The gene calls are TRBV7-2 and TRBJ2-5, with D unclear. From germline, CDR1 is SGHTA and CDR2 FQGNSA. This CDR3 is 12 amino acids long. Trimming took off 5 bases at V and 5 bases at J, with 9 bases between the two ends. The CDR3 sequence is CASSLRRETQYF. In nucleotides, the CDR3 is TGTGCCAGCAGCCTAAGAAGGGAGACCCAGTACTTC.

The chain couples TRBV28 to TRBJ2-7; 8 bases agree with TRBD1. This CDR3 comprises 16 residues. Germline values: CDR1 MDHEN, CDR2 SYDVKM. V shed 2 bases and J 0 bases; nucleotides not matched to a gene: 6. The DNA of the CDR3 is TGTGCCAGCAGTTTAGACAGGGGAACCCTCTCCTACGAGCAGTACTTC. As protein: CASSLDRGTLSYEQYF. Full variable domain (remainder filled in from reference TRBV28 and TRBJ2-7): DVKVTQSSRYLVKRTGEKVFLECVQDMDHENMFWYRQDPGLGLRLIYFSYDVKMKEKGDIPEGYSVSREKKERFSLILESASTNQTSMYLCASSLDRGTLSYEQYFGPGTRLTVT.

In this sample, this clonotype turned up many times. This rearrangement joins TRBV29-1 to TRBJ1-2; maybe TRBD1 (5 bases). The germline V gene has CDR1 SQVTM and CDR2 ANQGSEA. Trimming took 6 bases from V and 8 from J, leaving 19 bases between them. The CDR3 covers 13 residues. CDR3 region: CSVLNQGSYGYTF. For the CDR3, the DNA is TGCAGCGTCTTGAACCAGGGATCCTACGGCTACACCTTC.

In its sample, this clonotype ranks as medium-sized. V and J are TRBV28 and TRBJ1-5, with 8 nucleotides matching TRBD1. The CDR3 runs 14 residues. Germline-derived CDR1 and CDR2 are MDHEN and SYDVKM. V trimming: 4 bases; J trimming: 1 base; junction bases outside the gene matches: 0. CDR3 residues: CASSWDRSNQPQHF. Written as DNA, the CDR3 is TGTGCCAGCAGTTGGGACAGGAGCAATCAGCCCCAGCATTTT. The full variable domain, rest sourced from reference TRBV28 and TRBJ1-5, is DVKVTQSSRYLVKRTGEKVFLECVQDMDHENMFWYRQDPGLGLRLIYFSYDVKMKEKGDIPEGYSVSREKKERFSLILESASTNQTSMYLCASSWDRSNQPQHFGDGTRLSIL.

The genes are TRBV6-6 and TRBJ1-2; D gene ambiguous. The V gene lost 5 bases and the J gene lost 3 bases, with 1 base spanning the gap. This CDR3 is built from 10 residues. The V gene's germline CDR1 is MNHNY and CDR2 SVGAGI (reference sequence). The DNA of the CDR3 is TGTGCCAGCAGTCACTATGGCTACACCTTC. This codes for CASSHYGYTF.

The V and J genes are TRBV5-6 and TRBJ2-6, with D perhaps being TRBD1 or TRBD2 (5 bases each). This CDR3 has 15 amino acids. V was shortened by 1 base and J by 3 bases, with 8 bases between the two germline ends. The germline CDR1 and CDR2 sequences are SGHDT and YYEEEE. The CDR3 sequence: CASSLPGSGANVLTF. The CDR3 bases are TGTGCCAGCAGCTTGCCAGGGAGTGGGGCCAACGTCCTGACTTTC.

This clonotype has more than one count but fewer than ten. The rearrangement links TRBV6-1 to TRBJ2-1, with D perhaps TRBD2 (7 bases). V was clipped by 6 bases and J by 9 bases, with 18 bases between them. This CDR3 region has 14 residues. Germline CDR1 reads MNHNS; CDR2 reads SASEGT. The CDR3 DNA reads TGTGCCAGCAGGAGAGGGGGGGTCTCAAGTGAGCAGTTCTTC. Protein product: CASRRGGVSSEQFF.

This clonotype was counted a single time. The rearrangement joins TRBV5-1 to TRBJ2-3, with D hard to call. Per the germline V gene, CDR1 is SGHRS and CDR2 is YFSETQ. CDR3 length equals 13 residues. Trimming removed 1 base from V and 4 bases from J, with 7 bases in between. The CDR3 nucleotides read TGCGCCAGCAGCTTGAGCCGGTCAGATACGCAGTATTTT. As protein: CASSLSRSDTQYF.

This clonotype was counted a few times. The chain uses TRBV15 and TRBJ2-5; 9 bases agree with TRBD1. Germline V lookup: CDR1 LNHNV, CDR2 YYDKDF (reference sequence). This CDR3 contains 14 residues. J lost 4 bases, V lost 4 bases, and 4 bases had no gene match. CDR3 coding DNA: TGTGCCACCAGCATCGGGACAGGGAGAGAGACCCAGTACTTC. Translation gives CATSIGTGRETQYF.

The CDR3 sequence is CASSLIRTDTQYF. The CDR3 DNA is TGTGCCAGCAGCTTAATCCGAACAGATACGCAGTATTTT. The chain couples TRBV11-2 to TRBJ2-3; D gene ambiguous. The germline V gene encodes CDR1 SGHAT and CDR2 FQNNGV. The CDR3 runs 13 residues. V lost 2 bases and J 3 bases, leaving 6 bases between the germline ends.

The V gene is TRBV29-1, the J gene TRBJ2-3; 11 positions agree with TRBD1. CDR1 and CDR2 from the germline V gene are SQVTM and ANQGSEA. J was trimmed by 7 bases and V by 4 bases; bases with no gene match: 4. The CDR3 spans 13 residues. As DNA, the CDR3 is TGCAGCGTTGTCCGGGACAGGGGGAATACGCAGTATTTT. This gives the protein CSVVRDRGNTQYF.

This clonotype was seen ten or more times. The chain is built from TRBV10-3 and TRBJ1-4; no definite D call. With 2 bases removed from V and 6 bases from J, the gap between germline ends came to 10 bases. The CDR3 runs to 14 residues. In germline, CDR1 is ENHRY, CDR2 SYGVKD. The CDR3 is CAISEGLKDEKLFF. In DNA, the CDR3 is TGTGCCATCAGTGAGGGACTAAAGGATGAAAAACTGTTTTTT.

The chain uses TRBV6-4 and TRBJ2-1; TRBD2 might be the D (6 bases). Per germline, CDR1 MRHNA and CDR2 SNTAGT. The CDR3 totals 13 residues. V was clipped by 0 bases and J by 10 bases, with 10 bases between them. The DNA of the CDR3 is TGTGCCAGCAGTGACTCCCTCGCGGGGGAGCAGTTCTTC. Its translation is CASSDSLAGEQFF.

The sample holds many counts of this clonotype. The chain couples TRBV20-1 to TRBJ1-2; D gene unclear. Germline assignment: CDR1 DFQATT and CDR2 SNEGSKA (reference sequence). Trimming pared 6 bases from V and 4 bases from J, leaving 6 bases between. The CDR3 loop spans 10 amino acids. CDR3 nucleotides: TGCAGTGCCAGCTTCTATGGCTACACCTTC. The encoded protein is CSASFYGYTF.

There are many counts of this clonotype. The V gene is TRBV29-1, the J gene TRBJ2-3, with D perhaps TRBD1 or TRBD2 (5 bases each). The germline V gene has CDR1 SQVTM and CDR2 ANQGSEA. This CDR3 spans 14 amino acids. Deletions cut 4 bases from V and 4 bases from J, with 15 bases between. Written as DNA, the CDR3 is TGCAGCGTTGGTGGGGGATACTCCGCAGATACGCAGTATTTT. This translates into CSVGGGYSADTQYF.

This clonotype was picked up many times. This chain links TRBV7-8 with TRBJ2-1; 7 bases are shared with TRBD2. CDR3 length equals 15 residues. The J segment lost 1 base and the V segment lost 5 bases, leaving 5 bases of the junction unmatched. Germline values: CDR1 SGHVS, CDR2 FQNEAQ. For the CDR3, the DNA is TGTGCCAGCAGCATGGATAGCGGGTCCTACAATGAGCAGTTCTTC. It encodes CASSMDSGSYNEQFF.